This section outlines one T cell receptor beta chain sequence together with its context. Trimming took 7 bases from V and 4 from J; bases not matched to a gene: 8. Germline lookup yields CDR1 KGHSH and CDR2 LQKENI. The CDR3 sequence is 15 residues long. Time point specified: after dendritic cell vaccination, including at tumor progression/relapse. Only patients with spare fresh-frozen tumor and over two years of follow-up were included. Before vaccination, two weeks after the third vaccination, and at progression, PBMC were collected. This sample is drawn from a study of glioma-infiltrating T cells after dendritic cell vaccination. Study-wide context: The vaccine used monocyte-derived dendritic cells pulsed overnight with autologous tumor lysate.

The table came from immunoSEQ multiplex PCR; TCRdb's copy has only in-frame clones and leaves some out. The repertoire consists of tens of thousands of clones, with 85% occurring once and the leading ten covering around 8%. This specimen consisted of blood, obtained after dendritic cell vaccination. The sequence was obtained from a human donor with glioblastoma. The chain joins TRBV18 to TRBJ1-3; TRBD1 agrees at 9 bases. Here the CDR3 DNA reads TGTGCCAGCTTACCGGACAGGGGATTCGGAAACACCATATATTTT. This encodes CASLPDRGFGNTIYF.